These 6 T cell receptor beta chains originate from one sample sequenced in a study of blood T cell repertoires in COVID-19. Profiling relied on immunoSEQ multiplex PCR, and the TCRdb table lists in-frame clones only, not all of them. Here the sample spans under 500,000 clones, 80% to 90% being singletons. The sequenced material came from PBMCs or T cells enriched from blood (not recorded which). The origin of the receptors is a man aged 30-40 years who had recovered from COVID-19.

The chain is built from TRBV19 and TRBJ2-1; D uncertain. This CDR3 region has 13 residues. Germline V CDR1 and CDR2: LNHDA, SQIVND (reference sequence). With 5 bases removed from V and 8 bases from J, the gap between germline ends came to 13 bases. The CDR3 DNA sequence: TGTGCCAGTAGTGGCTCGGGTCCCCATGAGCAGTTCTTC. Its translation: CASSGSGPHEQFF.

The chain joins TRBV29-1 to TRBJ2-7; 10 bases fit TRBD2. Germline CDR1 and CDR2: SQVTM and ANQGSEA. With V trimmed by 5 bases and J by 3 bases, 4 bases remained unmatched. CDR3 size: 13 residues. In DNA form, the CDR3 reads TGCAGCGTTCGGACTAGCGGACGCTACGAGCAGTACTTC. As protein: CSVRTSGRYEQYF.

V usage is TRBV28 and J usage is TRBJ1-5, with D unresolved. Trimming pared 2 bases from V and 0 bases from J, leaving 8 bases between. The CDR3 has 15 amino acids. Germline loops: CDR1 MDHEN, CDR2 SYDVKM. The CDR3 reads CASSLVQISNQPQHF. The DNA for the CDR3 is TGTGCCAGCAGTTTAGTACAGATTAGCAATCAGCCCCAGCATTTT. Combining the CDR3 with reference TRBV28 and TRBJ1-5 gives the whole variable domain DVKVTQSSRYLVKRTGEKVFLECVQDMDHENMFWYRQDPGLGLRLIYFSYDVKMKEKGDIPEGYSVSREKKERFSLILESASTNQTSMYLCASSLVQISNQPQHFGDGTRLSIL.

The rearrangement links TRBV30 to TRBJ1-1; no definite D call. CDR1 is GTSNPN, CDR2 SVGIG, per germline (reference sequence). Trimming removed 1 base from V and 4 bases from J, with 10 bases in between. The CDR3 extends over 13 amino acids. The CDR3 DNA is TGTGCCTGGAGTGCGTATAGTGGCACTGAAGCTTTCTTT. Translating it yields CAWSAYSGTEAFF.

This clone was detected a few times. The genes are TRBV30 and TRBJ1-2; a possible D gene is TRBD1 (6 bases). Trimming removed 2 bases from V and 2 bases from J, with 9 bases in between. Germline loops: CDR1 GTSNPN, CDR2 SVGIG (reference sequence). The CDR3 length is 13 residues. CDR3 sequence: CAWSFGQNYGYTF. The CDR3 bases are TGTGCCTGGAGTTTCGGACAGAACTATGGCTACACCTTC.

This clone was found once. The gene calls are TRBV2 and TRBJ2-3; D uncertain. Germline V gene sequence: CDR1 SNHLY, CDR2 FYNNEI. The CDR3 loop spans 13 amino acids. Deletions cut 4 bases from V and 2 bases from J, with 7 bases between. The DNA of the CDR3 is TGTGCCAGCAGTGGCGAAGTCACAGATACGCAGTATTTT. This encodes CASSGEVTDTQYF.